The clone carrying this TCR beta chain has just a few counts. Its antigen remains unidentified. The germline CDR1 and CDR2 sequences are SGHRS and YFSETQ. The CDR3 is 13 amino acids. V shed 6 bases and J 5 bases; nucleotides not matched to a gene: 5. Second-dose intervals of approximately 4 or approximately 12 weeks were pooled. Here immunoSEQ multiplex PCR was the method, and the copy in TCRdb shows in-frame clones only, minus some. The sample contains some 69,000 clones, around four fifths of which appear only once. This sample is part of a study of T cell responses to AZD1222 COVID-19 vaccine. Study-wide results and caveats: Repertoire sampling was restricted to post-peak T cell response timepoints.

The rearrangement joins TRBV5-1 to TRBJ2-1, with TRBD2 identical over 7 bases. The sequence derives from an adult who received the AZD1222 COVID-19 vaccine. The source material was peripheral blood, sampled 28 days after the second AZD1222 dose. The CDR3 region has the DNA TGCGCCAGCACCCTAGCGGACGACAATGAGCAGTTCTTC. It is translated as CASTLADDNEQFF. Filled out from reference TRBV5-1 and TRBJ2-1, the complete variable domain reads KAGVTQTPRYLIKTRGQQVTLSCSPISGHRSVSWYQQTPGQGLQFLFEYFSETQRNKGNFPGRFSGRQFSNSRSEMNVSTLELGDSALYLCASTLADDNEQFFGPGTRLTVL.